This TCR beta chain originates from a study of blood T cell repertoires in COVID-19. Background on the study: PBMCs, B-cell-depleted T cells, or T cells were the source of the cDNA or gDNA that made up the material.

Two negative PCRs, clearance, or symptom resolution characterized the recovered Cohort 3 donors. CDR1 and CDR2 from the germline V gene are SGDLS and YYNGEE. CDR3 length equals 15 residues. Germline trimming cut 3 bases from V and 0 bases from J; bases unmatched to any gene: 5. As processed by the authors: How many nucleated cells were present was estimated from reference gene primer amplification. Produced via immunoSEQ multiplex PCR; TCRdb's table is partial and in-frame only. For V, J and clone size, that table is used; D and trimming come from the DNA. The data contain about 270,000 clones, 86% of them singletons.

This clonotype originated in a woman in her late teens or twenties who had recovered from COVID-19. The sequencing sample was made of PBMCs or T cells enriched from blood (not recorded which). The rearrangement uses TRBV9 and TRBJ2-7; 8 positions agree with TRBD2. The CDR3, as DNA: TGTGCCAGCAGCGCCAGCGGGGGTGCCTCCTACGAGCAGTACTTC. Its protein product is CASSASGGASYEQYF.